This TCR beta chain was captured by sequencing in a study of OX40 agonist ivuxolimab in advanced cancers. Produced via immunoSEQ multiplex PCR; TCRdb's table is partial and in-frame only. This sample has about 35,000 clones, with 92% found just once. Study-wide points: Dosing at 0.1 to 3.0 mg/kg was accompanied by clonal expansion of CD4+ and CD8+ blood T cells by week 6.

The trim removed 7 bases at V and 10 bases at J, leaving 5 bases unmatched. Looked up from germline, CDR1 is SQVTM and CDR2 is ANQGSEA. CDR3 length: 12 residues. Points on this clone: Antigen specificity is unknown.

Sequences were derived from CD4+ or CD8+ T cells sorted from blood, sampled in a trial of the OX40 agonist ivuxolimab. This chain links TRBV29-1 with TRBJ2-1, with 12 bases identical to TRBD2. The sequence came from an adult with an advanced solid tumor such as melanoma, head and neck, liver or kidney cancer. CDR3 residues: CSATGLAGEQFF. The CDR3 nucleotides are TGCAGCGCCACCGGACTAGCGGGAGAGCAGTTCTTC.